The 25 T cell receptor beta chains listed next were all sequenced from one sample in a study of CD8 T cells in Susac syndrome. RNA, at about 0.45 to 1 ug, was reverse transcribed with random hexamers. TCRdb fed the immunoSEQ multiplex PCR reads into MiXCR, producing one record per CDR3 protein. The table has 170,000 or so distinct CDR3 sequences, 90% to 96% seen once. Sequences were obtained from CD4+ T cells from PBMCs. These receptors originate from a human donor with Susac syndrome.

The rearrangement links TRBV12-3 or TRBV12-4 to TRBJ2-7; TRBD2 matches at 7 bases. This CDR3 is built from 15 residues. Germline trimming cut 6 bases from V and 5 bases from J; bases unmatched to any gene: 13. The chain's CDR3 is CASSPLGEGPHEQYF. In DNA form, the CDR3 reads TGTGCCAGCAGCCCTCTGGGGGAGGGTCCTCACGAGCAGTACTTC.

This chain joins TRBV19 and TRBJ1-5, with D unresolved. Trimming stripped 6 bases from V and 4 bases from J, with 16 bases between. This CDR3 contains 15 residues. Germline loops: CDR1 LNHDA, CDR2 SQIVND (reference sequence). The CDR3 sequence is CASSHLERKNQPQHF. The CDR3 region has the DNA TGTGCCAGTAGCCACTTGGAGAGAAAGAATCAGCCCCAGCATTTT.

The rearrangement uses TRBV14 and TRBJ2-1; 8 nucleotides match TRBD2. Trimming took 0 bases from V and 6 from J; bases not matched to a gene: 13. This CDR3 is 18 amino acids long. Germline V lookup: CDR1 SGHDN, CDR2 FVKESK. The CDR3 here is CASSQDRGSGTRVNEQFF. In DNA, the CDR3 is TGTGCCAGCAGCCAAGATAGAGGATCCGGGACTAGGGTCAATGAGCAGTTCTTC.

The gene calls are TRBV6-6 and TRBJ2-2; 11 positions match TRBD2. CDR3 length equals 16 residues. Trimming cost V 4 bases and J 7 bases; bases outside gene matches: 8. The V gene's germline CDR1 is MNHNY and CDR2 SVGAGI (reference sequence). The CDR3 DNA reads as TGTGCCAGCAGTTTTTCGGGACTAGCGGTTGGCGGGGAGCTGTTTTTT. Amino acid sequence: CASSFSGLAVGGELFF.

The V and J genes are TRBV12-3 or TRBV12-4 and TRBJ1-1, with D unclear. CDR3 length: 11 residues. V lost 3 bases and J lost 7, with 6 bases in between. The CDR3 coding sequence is TGTGCCAGCAGTTTTGGTCGTGAAGCTTTCTTT. Its protein is CASSFGREAFF.

This chain connects TRBV7-9 to TRBJ1-3; D might be TRBD1 (5 bases). The germline gives CDR1 SEHNR, CDR2 FQNEAQ (reference sequence). CDR3 size: 15 residues. The V gene lost 2 bases and the J gene lost 0 bases, with 8 bases spanning the gap. Here the CDR3 reads CASSLTTGSGNTIYF. The CDR3 nucleotides are TGTGCCAGCAGCTTAACAACAGGCTCTGGAAACACCATATATTTT.

Written as DNA, the CDR3 is TGTGCCAGCAGTGAGGGGACAGGGTTTCGAAATGAGCAGTTCTTC. Residues: CASSEGTGFRNEQFF. This sequence joins TRBV2 and TRBJ2-1, with 9 bases matching TRBD1. J lost 7 bases, V lost 3 bases, and 7 bases had no gene match. Looked up from germline, CDR1 is SNHLY and CDR2 is FYNNEI. The CDR3 runs to 15 residues. Together with reference TRBV2 and TRBJ2-1, the CDR3 gives the full variable domain: EPEVTQTPSHQVTQMGQEVILRCVPISNHLYFYWYRQILGQKVEFLVSFYNNEISEKSEIFDDQFSVERPDGSNFTLKIRSTKLEDSAMYFCASSEGTGFRNEQFFGPGTRLTVL.

This chain uses TRBV29-1 with TRBJ1-2; the D gene is possibly TRBD1 (6 bases). The germline V gene encodes CDR1 SQVTM and CDR2 ANQGSEA. Trimming pared 6 bases from V and 8 bases from J, leaving 19 bases between. CDR3 length: 13 residues. CDR3: CSVTGSSIWGYTF. CDR3 in DNA: TGCAGCGTGACAGGTTCCTCCATATGGGGCTACACCTTC.

The genes are TRBV11-2 and TRBJ2-2; 10 nucleotides match TRBD1. Trimming at V came to 2 bases and at J to 4 bases, leaving 10 bases not matched to a gene. Per germline, CDR1 SGHAT and CDR2 FQNNGV. CDR3 length: 18 residues. The chain's CDR3 is CASSLYSGQGGRTGELFF. The CDR3 coding sequence is TGTGCCAGCAGCTTATATTCTGGACAGGGGGGCCGCACCGGGGAGCTGTTTTTT.

The V gene is TRBV3-1, the J gene TRBJ2-7; D perhaps matches TRBD1 (5 bases). Trimming stripped 3 bases from V and 5 bases from J, with 11 bases between. Germline assignment: CDR1 LGHDT and CDR2 YNNKEL (reference sequence). This CDR3 is 13 amino acids long. CDR3 nucleotide sequence: TGTGCCAGCAGCCAGGCAGGGTACGACGAGCAGTACGTC. Translating gives CASSQAGYDEQYV.

The rearrangement links TRBV10-3 to TRBJ1-6; D call uncertain. This CDR3 has 14 amino acids. Deletions cut 4 bases from V and 4 bases from J, with 8 bases between. CDR1 ENHRY and CDR2 SYGVKD come from the germline V gene. The CDR3 here is CAISVGGYNSPLHF. The CDR3 nucleotides read TGTGCCATCAGTGTGGGAGGGTATAATTCACCCCTCCACTTT.

The chain joins TRBV2 to TRBJ2-2; TRBD1 matches 8 bases. Germline assignment: CDR1 SNHLY and CDR2 FYNNEI. After removal of 4 bases from V and 6 bases from J, the junction contained 7 bases not matched to a gene. This CDR3 spans 15 amino acids. CDR3 residues: CASSGPGGLAGELFF. DNA for the CDR3: TGTGCCAGCAGTGGGCCAGGGGGCCTGGCCGGGGAGCTGTTTTTT.

The chain joins TRBV3-1 to TRBJ2-5; D possibly uses TRBD1 or TRBD2 (5 bases each). In germline, CDR1 is LGHDT, CDR2 YNNKEL (reference sequence). The V and J ends lost 2 bases and 5 bases respectively, with 15 bases between them. The CDR3 loop spans 15 amino acids. CDR3 nucleotides: TGTGCCAGCAGCCAAAACGAGGGGCCGGGGGAGACCCAGTACTTC. Its translation: CASSQNEGPGETQYF.

This chain connects TRBV11-1 to TRBJ1-2; TRBD1 is a possible D gene (6 bases). This CDR3 has 14 residues. The germline V gene encodes CDR1 SGHAT and CDR2 FQDESV (reference sequence). V lost 5 bases and J 6 bases, leaving 16 bases between the germline ends. CDR3 loop: CASSESTGKDGYTF. The CDR3 coding sequence is TGTGCCAGCAGCGAATCTACAGGGAAGGATGGCTACACCTTC. The full variable domain, completed using reference TRBV11-1 and TRBJ1-2, is EAEVAQSPRYKITEKSQAVAFWCDPISGHATLYWYRQILGQGPELLVQFQDESVVDDSQLPKDRFSAERLKGVDSTLKIQPAELGDSAMYLCASSESTGKDGYTFGSGTRLTVV.

The J gene is TRBJ2-1, the V gene TRBV29-1, with 8 bases lining up with TRBD2. Germline V CDR1 and CDR2: SQVTM, ANQGSEA. The V and J ends lost 7 bases and 0 bases, in that order; junction bases with no gene match: 11. The CDR3 totals 16 residues. CDR3 sequence reads: CSALWRAGVSYNEQFF. The CDR3 region has the DNA TGCAGCGCACTTTGGCGAGCGGGAGTCTCCTACAATGAGCAGTTCTTC.

J is TRBJ2-5 and V is TRBV20-1, with TRBD2 matching over 8 bases. The CDR3 is 14 residues long. The trim removed 0 bases at V and 1 base at J, leaving 1 base unmatched. CDR1 and CDR2 from the germline V gene are DFQATT and SNEGSKA (reference sequence). The CDR3 is CSARDSGAQETQYF. In DNA form, the CDR3 reads TGCAGTGCTAGAGATAGCGGGGCCCAAGAGACCCAGTACTTC.

The J gene is TRBJ2-1, the V gene TRBV12-3 or TRBV12-4; D is possibly TRBD2 (5 bases). The ends were cut back, 0 bases at V and 5 bases at J, with 8 bases in the middle. The CDR3 length is 14 residues. CDR3 DNA sequence: TGTGCCAGCAGTTTAGCGGGAGAGAACAATGAGCAGTTCTTC. Translation gives CASSLAGENNEQFF.

The V and J genes are TRBV6-5 and TRBJ1-5, with D unresolved. CDR3 length equals 13 residues. Germline values: CDR1 MNHEY, CDR2 SVGAGI. V shed 4 bases and J shed 5 bases, with 9 bases lying between them. The CDR3 DNA reads as TGTGCCAGCAGTTTGGAAGGAGATCAGCCCCAGCATTTT. Protein product: CASSLEGDQPQHF.

This chain links TRBV23-1 with TRBJ1-5, with unresolved D. TRBV23-1 is reported as an ORF; its role is uncertain. The germline V and J ends were trimmed by 6 bases and 0 bases, with 9 bases remaining between them. CDR3 length equals 14 residues. The CDR3, as DNA: TGCGCCAGCAGGGAAAGATATAGCAATCAGCCCCAGCATTTT. This encodes CASRERYSNQPQHF.

This clonotype was recorded only once. The rearrangement joins TRBV29-1 to TRBJ1-1; D unclear. The CDR3 contains 12 residues. V was clipped by 5 bases and J by 0 bases, with 7 bases between them. CDR1 is SQVTM and CDR2 is ANQGSEA in the germline V gene. CDR3 protein: CSVYRMNTEAFF. The CDR3 nucleotides read TGCAGCGTTTACAGAATGAACACTGAAGCTTTCTTT.

This clonotype was seen just once. This chain links TRBV29-1 with TRBJ2-7; 10 bases align to TRBD1. V dropped 2 bases and J dropped 3; count of bases not matched to a gene: 1. CDR1 is SQVTM, CDR2 ANQGSEA, per germline. The CDR3 sequence is 13 residues long. The CDR3 nucleotides are TGCAGCGTTGAAAGGGACAGGGGCTACGAGCAGTACTTC. It is translated as CSVERDRGYEQYF.

The rearrangement links TRBV4-3 to TRBJ2-2; no firm D call. This CDR3 comprises 14 residues. The germline V and J ends were trimmed by 1 base and 3 bases, with 6 bases remaining between them. Germline loops: CDR1 LGHNA, CDR2 YSLEER. The CDR3 coding sequence is TGCGCCAGCAGCCAAGTCGGGTACACCGGGGAGCTGTTTTTT. Amino acid sequence: CASSQVGYTGELFF.

The rearrangement links TRBV24-1 to TRBJ1-5; D is undetermined. The germline gives CDR1 KGHDR, CDR2 SFDVKD. Trimming took 5 bases from V and 3 from J, leaving 7 bases between them. This CDR3 contains 13 residues. Written as DNA, the CDR3 is TGTGCCACCAGTGGACAACTCAATCAGCCCCAGCATTTT. It codes for CATSGQLNQPQHF.

V usage is TRBV7-2 and J usage is TRBJ2-1; D perhaps matches TRBD1 (7 bases). The CDR3 has 13 residues. Deletions cut 6 bases from V and 10 bases from J, with 16 bases between. CDR1 is SGHTA, CDR2 FQGNSA, per germline. The CDR3 sequence: CASSAQPGGEQFF. CDR3 DNA sequence: TGTGCCAGCAGTGCTCAGCCAGGGGGGGAGCAGTTCTTC. Full variable domain (remainder filled in from reference TRBV7-2 and TRBJ2-1): GAGVSQSPSNKVTEKGKDVELRCDPISGHTALYWYRQSLGQGLEFLIYFQGNSAPDKSGLPSDRFSAERTGGSVSTLTIQRTQQEDSAVYLCASSAQPGGEQFFGPGTRLTVL.

This chain uses TRBV20-1 with TRBJ2-3, with D hard to call. The CDR3 length is 14 residues. With 3 bases removed from V and 1 base from J, the gap between germline ends came to 11 bases. Germline CDR1 is DFQATT and CDR2 is SNEGSKA (reference sequence). The CDR3 region has the DNA TGCAGTGCTAGTCTGGATGGCGGCACAGATACGCAGTATTTT. Amino acid sequence: CSASLDGGTDTQYF.